The 18 T cell receptor beta chains given below trace back to one sample, sequenced in a study of T cells in Graves' hyperthyroidism and ophthalmopathy. Researchers took RNA transcripts and amplified the TCR beta CDR3 regions from them. First-round RT-PCR of the TCR CDR3 relied on the HTBI primer set. TCRdb passed the multiplex PCR reads through MiXCR, listing each CDR3 protein once. The sample lists approximately 400,000 distinct CDR3 sequences, 15% to 17% occurring once. The sequenced sample was blood. Every receptor here comes from a woman in her late teens or twenties with Graves' hyperthyroidism that later progressed to Graves' ophthalmopathy.

The table lists this clonotype with many counts. The chain couples TRBV28 to TRBJ2-3, with D tentatively TRBD2 (6 bases). The CDR3 is made up of 14 amino acids. Germline V gives CDR1 MDHEN, CDR2 SYDVKM. Trimming took off 2 bases at V and 1 base at J, with 7 bases between the two ends. CDR3 nucleotides: TGTGCCAGCAGTTTACCTAGCGGCACAGATACGCAGTATTTT. Amino acid sequence: CASSLPSGTDTQYF.

This clonotype was observed many times. This chain links TRBV28 with TRBJ1-2; D remains unclear. This CDR3 spans 13 amino acids. Trimming left V 3 bases short and J 6 bases short, with 11 bases between. CDR1 is MDHEN, CDR2 SYDVKM, per germline. In DNA, the CDR3 is TGTGCCAGCAGTTTCCAGGTCGTAGATGGCTACACCTTC. Translating gives CASSFQVVDGYTF.

The chain carries TRBV20-1 and TRBJ2-7, with D unclear. The CDR3 spans 12 residues. The V end lost 4 bases, the J end lost 9 bases, and 16 bases lay between the germline ends. The germline V gene has CDR1 DFQATT and CDR2 SNEGSKA (reference sequence). This CDR3 reads CSATDQFLTQYF. The CDR3 nucleotides are TGCAGTGCTACAGATCAATTCTTAACGCAGTACTTC.

The genes are TRBV5-6 and TRBJ2-7, with D tentatively TRBD1 or TRBD2 (5 bases each). The CDR3 has 15 residues. Germline V CDR1 and CDR2: SGHDT, YYEEEE. Trimming shortened V by 4 bases and J by 5 bases, and 19 bases separated the two germline ends. CDR3 DNA: TGTGCCAGCAGCGTCATGGGACCCGTAACCCACGAGCAGTACTTC. Its protein product is CASSVMGPVTHEQYF.

This chain connects TRBV9 to TRBJ1-3; D perhaps matches TRBD1 (6 bases). This CDR3 has 15 residues. Trimming took off 0 bases at V and 4 bases at J, with 11 bases between the two ends. Per the germline V gene, CDR1 is SGDLS and CDR2 is YYNGEE. The CDR3 here is CASSVEQGWGNTIYF. CDR3 DNA sequence: TGTGCCAGCAGCGTAGAACAGGGCTGGGGAAACACCATATATTTT.

The V gene is TRBV7-2, the J gene TRBJ2-1; D is ambiguous. The CDR3 contains 12 residues. CDR1 is SGHTA and CDR2 is FQGNSA in the germline V gene. V was cut by 3 bases and J by 7 bases, with 7 bases left in between. The CDR3 coding sequence is TGTGCCAGCAGCTTTCTGGCTAATGAGCAGTTCTTC. Its translation: CASSFLANEQFF.

This clonotype was seen repeatedly, ten times or more. This chain joins TRBV5-1 and TRBJ2-7; 8 bases are a match to TRBD1. V shed 4 bases and J 6 bases; nucleotides not matched to a gene: 9. CDR3 length equals 14 residues. From germline, CDR1 is SGHRS and CDR2 YFSETQ. DNA of the CDR3: TGCGCCAGCAGCCTGGACAGGGTCCTCACCGAGCAGTACTTC. Translation gives CASSLDRVLTEQYF.

This clonotype has ten or more counts. The chain is built from TRBV20-1 and TRBJ2-7, with D unclear. The CDR3 spans 14 residues. Per the germline V gene, CDR1 is DFQATT and CDR2 is SNEGSKA (reference sequence). Trimming took 3 bases from V and 0 from J, leaving 12 bases between them. CDR3 sequence (DNA): TGCAGTGCTAGGCCCCCGAAGGGCTCCTACGAGCAGTACTTC. This gives the protein CSARPPKGSYEQYF.

This clonotype was seen many times. The chain links TRBV24-1 to TRBJ2-7; TRBD1 matches 7 bases. The CDR3 totals 15 residues. J lost 4 bases, V lost 6 bases, and 11 bases had no gene match. The germline CDR1 and CDR2 sequences are KGHDR and SFDVKD. The CDR3 is CATSPSTGSGYEQYF. In nucleotides, the CDR3 is TGTGCCACCAGTCCCTCGACAGGGAGTGGGTACGAGCAGTACTTC.

This clonotype was counted at least ten times. The chain is built from TRBV7-8 and TRBJ2-5; tentatively, D is TRBD1 (6 bases). V dropped 3 bases and J dropped 0 bases, with 17 bases sitting between them. Germline V CDR1 and CDR2: SGHVS, FQNEAQ. This CDR3 spans 17 amino acids. CDR3 DNA: TGTGCCAGCAGCTTCTACGGACAGATAACCTACCAAGAGACCCAGTACTTC. Translating gives CASSFYGQITYQETQYF.

This clonotype was recorded many times. The chain carries TRBV20-1 and TRBJ1-2, with D perhaps matching TRBD1 (6 bases). The germline gives CDR1 DFQATT, CDR2 SNEGSKA (reference sequence). V shed 4 bases and J shed 6 bases, with 18 bases lying between them. The CDR3 sequence is 14 residues long. For the CDR3, the DNA is TGCAGTGCTATTTTGGGACAAAACCCGAATGGCTACACCTTC. This sequence encodes CSAILGQNPNGYTF.

This chain connects TRBV14 to TRBJ2-7, with TRBD1 matching 7 bases. The V segment lost 4 bases and the J segment 5 bases; nucleotides outside the gene matches: 8. Looked up from germline, CDR1 is SGHDN and CDR2 is FVKESK. This CDR3 spans 14 amino acids. The CDR3 sequence: CASSPRQGVHEQYF. The DNA of the CDR3 is TGTGCCAGCAGCCCCCGACAGGGTGTGCACGAGCAGTACTTC.

This sequence joins TRBV6-1 and TRBJ2-2; no firm D call. V was trimmed by 8 bases and J by 5 bases, leaving 9 bases between them. CDR3 length equals 12 residues. Germline lookup yields CDR1 MNHNS and CDR2 SASEGT. In nucleotides, the CDR3 is TGTGCCAGCTGTCTTTTAACCGGGGAGCTGTTTTTT. Translation: CASCLLTGELFF.

At least ten counts were recorded for this clonotype. The chain uses TRBV7-9 and TRBJ2-7; weak D call: TRBD1 (5 bases). The V end lost 1 base, the J end lost 2 bases, and 12 bases lay between the germline ends. This CDR3 contains 15 residues. Germline assignment: CDR1 SEHNR and CDR2 FQNEAQ (reference sequence). Written as DNA, the CDR3 is TGTGCCAGCAGCTTAGACCTTGGGGCAGCCTACGAGCAGTACTTC. Amino acids: CASSLDLGAAYEQYF. Combining the CDR3 with reference TRBV7-9 and TRBJ2-7 gives the whole variable domain DTGVSQNPRHKITKRGQNVTFRCDPISEHNRLYWYRQTLGQGPEFLTYFQNEAQLEKSRLLSDRFSAERPKGSFSTLEIQRTEQGDSAMYLCASSLDLGAAYEQYFGPGTRLTVT.

There are a few counts of this clonotype. V is TRBV5-4 and J is TRBJ1-1; D possibly corresponds to TRBD1 (5 bases). Germline V CDR1 and CDR2: SGHNT, YYREEE (reference sequence). CDR3 length: 13 residues. The ends were cut back, 3 bases at V and 1 base at J, with 7 bases in the middle. The CDR3 DNA follows: TGTGCCAGCAGCTATGACAGGAACACTGAAGCTTTCTTT. Translation: CASSYDRNTEAFF.

This clonotype was seen many times. The J gene is TRBJ2-5, the V gene TRBV7-9, with unresolved D. Germline lookup yields CDR1 SEHNR and CDR2 FQNEAQ (reference sequence). This CDR3 comprises 13 residues. Trimming cost V 1 base and J 3 bases, with 6 bases left between them. The CDR3 region has the DNA TGTGCCAGCAGCTTAGACGGAAAAGAGACCCAGTACTTC. Translation: CASSLDGKETQYF.

The V call is TRBV28, the J call TRBJ2-5; possible D gene TRBD1, 5 bases. The germline CDR1 and CDR2 sequences are MDHEN and SYDVKM. There are 17 residues in the CDR3. V was pared by 7 bases and J by 2 bases, with 23 bases between. The CDR3 reads CASTPRVQPYYQETQYF. Here the CDR3 DNA reads TGTGCCAGCACCCCCAGGGTACAACCTTATTATCAAGAGACCCAGTACTTC.

This clonotype has ten or more counts. V usage is TRBV28 and J usage is TRBJ2-1; D call uncertain. From germline, CDR1 is MDHEN and CDR2 SYDVKM. The CDR3 length is 12 residues. V lost 8 bases, J lost 10 bases, and 15 bases lay in between. Here the CDR3 DNA reads TGTGCCAGCGGGTCAGGCTCTAGGGAGCAGTTCTTC. This sequence encodes CASGSGSREQFF.